This T cell receptor beta chain was identified in a study of T cell responses to AZD1222 COVID-19 vaccine. Study findings and constraints: Within unmutated variant regions lay the reported targets of nearly half of spike-specific TCRs. Baseline antibody screening turned up just six seropositive AZD1222 recipients.

Using immunoSEQ multiplex PCR, the repertoire was profiled, and TCRdb retains in-frame clones only, with some absent. The table lists fewer than 150,000 clones, about 86% of them singletons. Pooling was applied to second doses at about 4 or about 12 weeks. Concerning this clone itself: Its antigen remains unknown.

V shed 2 bases and J shed 8 bases, with 6 bases lying between them. CDR1 and CDR2 from the germline V gene are MDHEN and SYDVKM. The CDR3 spans 11 residues. Sequencing used peripheral blood, obtained 28 days after the second AZD1222 dose. This receptor was taken from an adult who received the AZD1222 COVID-19 vaccine. The J gene is TRBJ1-2, the V gene TRBV28; D gene unclear. CDR3 amino acids: CASSLEKGYTF. The CDR3, as DNA: TGTGCCAGCAGTTTAGAGAAAGGCTACACCTTC.